Below, one T cell receptor (beta chain) is given with its context. Its antigen is undetermined. The CDR3 loop spans 15 amino acids. CDR1 and CDR2 (germline): SGHDN, FVKESK. The record originates from a study of CXCR3-negative and CXCR3-positive naive CD8 T cells. Overall study: Every library held about 1.5 +/- 0.3 million TRB reads, and the total came to around 140 million.

Points from the study as a whole: Hydrophobicity was higher for TRB CDR3s found in CXCR3-positive naive cells than in CXCR3-negative naive cells.

The authors made the TRB cDNA libraries by 5' RACE using UMI labels. TCRdb reprocessed the 5' RACE reads and keeps a single row for each CDR3 protein, giving no DNA. The data include approximately 100,000 distinct CDR3 sequences; the top ten clones carry around 0.35%. This sequence joins TRBV14 and TRBJ1-4. The clonotype was recovered from a human donor in good health. Some clones in this sample may be carry-over from other donors' samples. What was sequenced was naive CXCR3+ CD8+ T cells from blood. Subset specified: CD45RO-CCR7+CD27+CD95- naive CD8+ T cells expressing CXCR3 (TNR3+). CDR3 protein: CASSQDIGFDEKLFF.